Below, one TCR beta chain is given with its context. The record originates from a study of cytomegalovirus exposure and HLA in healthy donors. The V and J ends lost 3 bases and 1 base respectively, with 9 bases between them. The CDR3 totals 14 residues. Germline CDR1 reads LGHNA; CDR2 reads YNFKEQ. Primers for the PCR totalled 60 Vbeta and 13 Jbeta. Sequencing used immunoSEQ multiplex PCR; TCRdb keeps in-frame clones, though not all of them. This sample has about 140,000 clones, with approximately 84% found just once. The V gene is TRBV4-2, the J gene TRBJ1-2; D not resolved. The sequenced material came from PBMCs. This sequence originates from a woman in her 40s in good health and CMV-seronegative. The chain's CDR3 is CASSQPEGNYGYTF. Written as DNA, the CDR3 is TGTGCCAGCAGCCAGCCCGAGGGTAACTATGGCTACACCTTC.